The present T cell receptor beta chain was sequenced within a study of OX40 agonist ivuxolimab in advanced cancers. Across the study: Patients in the trial were receiving intravenous ivuxolimab every 2 weeks, at doses of 0.01 to 10 mg/kg. Two patients with cutaneous melanoma and one with hepatocellular carcinoma, three in total, showed partial responses.

A remark on this clone: Its target is unknown.

General study points: On average, a greater number of expanded clones characterised CD8+ T cells relative to CD4+. The study found among the lowest clonal expansion in partial responders at 0.1-3.0 mg/kg.

Between the trimmed V and J ends, which lost 4 bases and 0 bases, there was a span of 8 bases. The CDR3 totals 14 residues. Per the germline V gene, CDR1 is ENHRY and CDR2 is SYGVKD. The repertoire was sequenced with immunoSEQ multiplex PCR; TCRdb's copy has only in-frame clones and lacks some. This sample has roughly 69,000 clones, with approximately 90% found just once. The origin of this receptor is an adult with an advanced solid tumor such as melanoma, head and neck, liver or kidney cancer. The sample in question was CD4+ or CD8+ T cells sorted from blood, obtained in a trial of the OX40 agonist ivuxolimab. The rearrangement joins TRBV10-3 to TRBJ2-3; D gene uncertain. The CDR3 DNA is TGTGCCATCAGTGTGGAGTCTAGCACAGATACGCAGTATTTT. Protein sequence: CAISVESSTDTQYF.